The 29 T cell receptor beta chains below come from one sample, sequenced in a study of T cell repertoires in cytomegalovirus infection. One entry per CDR3 protein results from TCRdb running MiXCR on the reads. Of about 250,000 distinct CDR3 sequences listed, 6% to 8% are singletons. The material sequenced was PBMCs. All receptors derive from a human donor in good health (CMV status not recorded). Some clones in this sample may be carry-over from other donors' samples.

The chain carries TRBV20-1 and TRBJ1-5; tentative D call: TRBD1 (6 bases). Germline assignment: CDR1 DFQATT and CDR2 SNEGSKA (reference sequence). The CDR3 sequence is 13 residues long. The V end lost 4 bases, the J end lost 4 bases, and 11 bases lay between the germline ends. The CDR3 sequence: CSAKMQGNQPQHF. CDR3 bases: TGCAGTGCTAAAATGCAGGGGAATCAGCCCCAGCATTTT.

This clonotype was observed a handful of times. The rearrangement joins TRBV29-1 to TRBJ1-2, with D tentatively TRBD1 (5 bases). The V and J ends lost 5 bases and 6 bases respectively, with 13 bases between them. The germline V gene has CDR1 SQVTM and CDR2 ANQGSEA. The CDR3 contains 12 residues. The CDR3: CSVNPRGDGYTF. CDR3 DNA: TGCAGCGTTAATCCAAGGGGAGATGGCTACACCTTC.

This clonotype was observed at least ten times. The rearrangement joins TRBV7-9 to TRBJ1-2; the D is unclear. Germline V CDR1 and CDR2: SEHNR, FQNEAQ (reference sequence). There are 17 residues in the CDR3. V gave up 5 bases and J gave up 8 bases, with 27 bases separating them. Here the CDR3 DNA reads TGTGCCAGCAGCGATATCGGCGGAAGGACGGCCCCTTACGGCTACACCTTC. This translates into CASSDIGGRTAPYGYTF.

This clonotype was observed many times. This chain connects TRBV7-2 to TRBJ1-2; no reliable D call. V was clipped by 7 bases and J by 5 bases, with 17 bases between them. The germline gives CDR1 SGHTA, CDR2 FQGNSA. This CDR3 is 14 amino acids long. CDR3 nucleotides: TGTGCCAGCAAGATGACAAGTACGGATTATGGCTACACCTTC. Amino acids: CASKMTSTDYGYTF.

Many counts were recorded for this clonotype. The gene calls are TRBV11-2 and TRBJ1-1, with 7 positions matching TRBD1. Germline V gives CDR1 SGHAT, CDR2 FQNNGV. J gave up 7 bases and V 2 bases, and 7 bases lay outside the gene matches. CDR3 length: 14 amino acids. CDR3 sequence (DNA): TGTGCCAGCAGCTTATTAAGGAGGGACAGTGAAGCTTTCTTT. It encodes CASSLLRRDSEAFF.

This clonotype was seen ten or more times. This chain links TRBV19 with TRBJ1-4; D not resolved. This CDR3 is 14 amino acids long. Germline V gene data show CDR1 as LNHDA and CDR2 as SQIVND (reference sequence). The ends were cut back, 5 bases at V and 3 bases at J, with 10 bases in the middle. The CDR3 is CASSLTPANEKLFF. For the CDR3, the DNA is TGTGCCAGTAGTTTAACACCGGCTAATGAAAAACTGTTTTTT.

This chain connects TRBV9 to TRBJ2-1; D is perhaps TRBD1 (6 bases). V shed 0 bases and J shed 3 bases, with 7 bases lying between them. CDR3 size: 14 residues. Germline V CDR1 and CDR2: SGDLS, YYNGEE. The DNA for the CDR3 is TGTGCCAGCAGCGTAGGGGGGCACTACAATGAGCAGTTCTTC. As protein: CASSVGGHYNEQFF. Looking up the rest from reference TRBV9 and TRBJ2-1 gives the full variable domain: DSGVTQTPKHLITATGQRVTLRCSPRSGDLSVYWYQQSLDQGLQFLIQYYNGEERAKGNILERFSAQQFPDLHSELNLSSLELGDSALYFCASSVGGHYNEQFFGPGTRLTVL.

As regards this clonotype: At one of its ends the junction is not consistent with the germline gene, which may arise from a read error. The chain is built from TRBV2 and TRBJ1-1; D remains ambiguous. Germline V gives CDR1 SNHLY, CDR2 FYNNEI. The length of the CDR3 is 11 residues. The CDR3 here is CASREETEAFF. The CDR3 DNA sequence: TGTGCCAGCAGGGAAGAGACTGAAGCTTTCTTT.

The chain has TRBV2 and TRBJ1-2; D unclear. CDR1 is SNHLY and CDR2 is FYNNEI in the germline V gene. Trimming removed 6 bases at V and 7 bases at J, with 15 bases between. There are 13 residues in the CDR3. The CDR3 here is CASRALMSGGYTF. The CDR3 coding sequence is TGTGCCAGCAGGGCCCTTATGAGTGGTGGCTACACCTTC. Combining the CDR3 with reference TRBV2 and TRBJ1-2 gives the whole variable domain EPEVTQTPSHQVTQMGQEVILRCVPISNHLYFYWYRQILGQKVEFLVSFYNNEISEKSEIFDDQFSVERPDGSNFTLKIRSTKLEDSAMYFCASRALMSGGYTFGSGTRLTVV.

This clonotype was counted at least ten times. The CDR3 DNA reads as TGCAGCGCTTGGGGGACAGGGACCTACGAGCAGTACTTC. Translated: CSAWGTGTYEQYF. The V call is TRBV20-1, the J call TRBJ2-7, with TRBD1 matching over 9 bases. The CDR3 contains 13 residues. CDR1 DFQATT and CDR2 SNEGSKA come from the germline V gene (reference sequence).

This clonotype was detected ten times or more. This rearrangement joins TRBV7-2 to TRBJ1-5; a possible D gene is TRBD1 (6 bases). Looked up from germline, CDR1 is SGHTA and CDR2 is FQGNSA. Trimming took off 4 bases at V and 5 bases at J, with 12 bases between the two ends. This CDR3 contains 14 residues. The CDR3 loop is CASSSDSLYQPQHF. The CDR3 DNA is TGTGCCAGCAGCTCGGACAGCTTGTATCAGCCCCAGCATTTT.

This clonotype was found a few times. V is TRBV7-9 and J is TRBJ2-3; 11 nucleotides agree with TRBD1. Germline CDR1 reads SEHNR; CDR2 reads FQNEAQ (reference sequence). V dropped 6 bases and J dropped 1; count of bases not matched to a gene: 6. The CDR3 sequence is 16 residues long. As DNA, the CDR3 is TGTGCCAGCAGACGGGACAGGGGGTATGGCACAGATACGCAGTATTTT. The encoded protein is CASRRDRGYGTDTQYF.

This clonotype was counted at least ten times. The V and J genes are TRBV10-1 and TRBJ1-6; D call uncertain. V was cut by 4 bases and J by 7 bases, with 11 bases left in between. From germline, CDR1 is WNHNN and CDR2 SYGVQD (reference sequence). This CDR3 has 14 residues. CDR3 region: CASSVKEENSPLHF. The CDR3 coding sequence is TGCGCCAGCAGTGTTAAGGAGGAGAATTCACCCCTCCACTTT.

The chain has TRBV5-1 and TRBJ2-1; 10 nucleotides match TRBD2. Germline CDR1 is SGHRS and CDR2 is YFSETQ. This CDR3 contains 14 residues. Trimming cost V 3 bases and J 9 bases; bases outside gene matches: 6. The CDR3 loop reads CASSSGLATAEQFF. The CDR3 DNA follows: TGCGCCAGCAGCTCGGGACTAGCGACGGCTGAGCAGTTCTTC.

The chain carries TRBV5-1 and TRBJ1-2; no clear D. The V gene lost 4 bases and the J gene lost 5 bases, with 21 bases spanning the gap. The CDR3 runs 16 residues. Germline V gene data show CDR1 as SGHRS and CDR2 as YFSETQ. CDR3: CASSLEGTGRSYGYTF. The CDR3 DNA sequence: TGCGCCAGCAGCCTGGAGGGTACCGGACGGTCATATGGCTACACCTTC.

This clonotype was seen at least ten times. The gene calls are TRBV12-3 or TRBV12-4 and TRBJ2-6; D is uncertain. This CDR3 has 16 residues. Trimming removed 2 bases from V and 3 bases from J, with 11 bases in between. CDR3 loop: CASSLQPGDGANVLTF. Written as DNA, the CDR3 is TGTGCCAGCAGTTTACAACCCGGTGATGGGGCCAACGTCCTGACTTTC.

This clonotype was detected ten times or more. The chain combines TRBV11-2 with TRBJ1-3, with D perhaps matching TRBD1 (5 bases). Trimming removed 2 bases from V and 3 bases from J, with 20 bases in between. The CDR3 sequence is 18 residues long. CDR1 and CDR2 from the germline V gene are SGHAT and FQNNGV. In nucleotides, the CDR3 is TGTGCCAGCAGCTTACGTTTCACAGGTCCCGTTCTTGGAAACACCATATATTTT. Protein sequence: CASSLRFTGPVLGNTIYF.

This clonotype occurred many times. This chain links TRBV11-2 with TRBJ2-7; D might be TRBD2 (5 bases). V was pared by 5 bases and J by 2 bases, with 13 bases between. This CDR3 has 14 amino acids. Per germline, CDR1 SGHAT and CDR2 FQNNGV. The CDR3: CASSLYEGPYEQYF. The CDR3 DNA is TGTGCCAGCAGCCTTTATGAGGGCCCCTACGAGCAGTACTTC.

Ten or more counts support this clonotype. The V and J genes are TRBV20-1 and TRBJ2-3, with 11 bases fitting TRBD2. This CDR3 is 13 amino acids long. The junction had 6 bases not matched to a gene; V was cut back by 6 bases and J by 7 bases. Germline V gives CDR1 DFQATT, CDR2 SNEGSKA (reference sequence). The CDR3 nucleotides read TGCAGTGCGGGTAGCGGGGGGGCGAATACGCAGTATTTT. The encoded protein is CSAGSGGANTQYF.

This clonotype was seen more than once but under ten times. This chain uses TRBV4-3 with TRBJ1-5; D is undetermined. The CDR3 spans 17 residues. The germline V gene encodes CDR1 LGHNA and CDR2 YSLEER. Between the trimmed V and J ends, which lost 0 bases and 0 bases, there was a span of 12 bases. In DNA form, the CDR3 reads TGCGCCAGCAGCCAAGATCCCTGGGGTTATAGCAATCAGCCCCAGCATTTT. It yields the protein CASSQDPWGYSNQPQHF.

This clonotype has a handful of counts. The chain carries TRBV14 and TRBJ1-4; no definite D call. Germline V gene data show CDR1 as SGHDN and CDR2 as FVKESK. V gave up 5 bases and J gave up 10 bases, with 11 bases separating them. The CDR3 loop spans 12 amino acids. The CDR3 here is CASSSAVGKLFF. The CDR3 nucleotides are TGTGCCAGCAGCTCCGCGGTGGGAAAACTGTTTTTT.

This clonotype was seen many times. The chain has TRBV6-4 and TRBJ1-5, with D tentatively TRBD1 (5 bases). The CDR3 is 15 amino acids. Germline CDR1 and CDR2: MRHNA and SNTAGT. V shed 5 bases and J shed 0 bases, with 11 bases lying between them. CDR3 sequence (DNA): TGTGCCAGCAGTCCGGGACCGTATAGCAATCAGCCCCAGCATTTT. Residues: CASSPGPYSNQPQHF.

This clonotype was found many times. J is TRBJ1-2 and V is TRBV7-2, with 7 bases lining up with TRBD1. The CDR3 totals 15 residues. The V and J ends lost 5 bases and 0 bases, in that order; junction bases with no gene match: 6. The germline V gene has CDR1 SGHTA and CDR2 FQGNSA. The CDR3 DNA reads as TGTGCCAGCAGCCTCCGACAGGGCTCTAACTATGGCTACACCTTC. Translating gives CASSLRQGSNYGYTF.

This clonotype was seen more than once but under ten times. The rearrangement links TRBV24-1 to TRBJ2-1; the match to TRBD2 covers 7 bases. Germline-derived CDR1 and CDR2 are KGHDR and SFDVKD. The V and J ends lost 4 bases and 8 bases, in that order; junction bases with no gene match: 7. The CDR3 extends over 14 amino acids. The CDR3 DNA reads as TGTGCCACCAGTGACGGGGGACTACACCATGAGCAGTTCTTC. This gives the protein CATSDGGLHHEQFF.

This clonotype was counted ten times or more. The V and J genes are TRBV4-3 and TRBJ2-3; a possible D gene is TRBD2 (6 bases). V was clipped by 2 bases and J by 0 bases, with 12 bases between them. This CDR3 contains 16 residues. Germline CDR1 and CDR2: LGHNA and YSLEER. This CDR3 reads CASSQSSAGSTDTQYF. The CDR3 bases are TGCGCCAGCAGCCAATCCTCGGCGGGAAGCACAGATACGCAGTATTTT.

This clonotype was observed at least ten times. CDR3 coding DNA: TGCAGTGCTGCCCCGTGGGACAGGGGGCGTGGTGGTGGTTCACCCCTCCACTTT. Translating gives CSAAPWDRGRGGGSPLHF. V is TRBV20-1 and J is TRBJ1-6; 12 bases are shared with TRBD1. V gave up 5 bases and J gave up 9 bases; unmatched junction bases: 17. The V gene's germline CDR1 is DFQATT and CDR2 SNEGSKA (reference sequence). The CDR3 totals 18 residues.

This clonotype showed up many times. V gene TRBV11-3 combines with J gene TRBJ1-3, with no clear D. The germline V and J ends were trimmed by 3 bases and 4 bases, with 13 bases remaining between them. Germline CDR1 is SGHNT and CDR2 is YENEEA. The CDR3 has 15 amino acids. The CDR3 coding sequence is TGTGCCAGCAGCTTGGGAGGATTGGACGGAAACACCATATATTTT. It encodes CASSLGGLDGNTIYF.

This clonotype was detected ten times or more. This chain joins TRBV7-9 and TRBJ1-1, with 8 bases lining up with TRBD1. J lost 10 bases, V lost 5 bases, and 3 bases had no gene match. Germline CDR1 and CDR2: SEHNR and FQNEAQ (reference sequence). The CDR3 contains 11 residues. This CDR3 reads CASSTDRVAFF. In DNA, the CDR3 is TGTGCCAGCAGCACGGACAGGGTAGCTTTCTTT.

Many counts were recorded for this clonotype. The chain joins TRBV6-2 or TRBV6-3 to TRBJ1-2; TRBD1 matches 8 bases. CDR1 is MNHEY, CDR2 SVGEGT, per germline. The CDR3 consists of 13 residues. The V and J ends lost 6 bases and 3 bases, in that order; junction bases with no gene match: 3. CDR3: CASSETGDYGYTF. CDR3 nucleotides: TGTGCCAGCAGCGAGACAGGGGACTATGGCTACACCTTC.